This T cell receptor (beta chain) was sequenced for a study of technical replicates of blood from several donors. Clones were read by immunoSEQ multiplex PCR, and TCRdb kept only the in-frame ones, dropping some. The sample has about 93,000 clones, about 95% seen once. The clonotype was recovered from a human donor in good health. Sequencing was done on a sample of T cells isolated from PBMCs.

CDR3 protein: CASSLEARANEQFF. In DNA, the CDR3 is TGTGCCAGCAGCTTAGAGGCGCGGGCCAATGAGCAGTTCTTC. J is TRBJ2-1 and V is TRBV7-2; D might be TRBD2 (5 bases). The CDR3 has 14 residues. Germline CDR1 and CDR2: SGHTA and FQGNSA. V was shortened by 1 base and J by 6 bases, with 10 bases between the two germline ends.